The sequence of this T cell receptor beta chain was determined in a study of blood T cell repertoires in COVID-19. Data came from immunoSEQ multiplex PCR; TCRdb stores just in-frame clones and leaves some out. The sample lists about 180,000 clones; roughly 85% were seen once. Trimming took 5 bases from V and 8 from J; bases not matched to a gene: 15. The CDR3 covers 18 residues. CDR1 and CDR2 from the germline V gene are MNHEY and SMNVEV (reference sequence). This clonotype was obtained from a man in his sixties with acute or convalescent COVID-19. Sequenced sample: peripheral blood. The chain is built from TRBV27 and TRBJ2-2, with 12 positions matching TRBD2. CDR3 sequence reads: CASSPLPGTSGSGGELFF. The CDR3 bases are TGTGCCAGCAGTCCCCTCCCCGGGACTAGCGGGTCCGGGGGGGAGCTGTTTTTT.